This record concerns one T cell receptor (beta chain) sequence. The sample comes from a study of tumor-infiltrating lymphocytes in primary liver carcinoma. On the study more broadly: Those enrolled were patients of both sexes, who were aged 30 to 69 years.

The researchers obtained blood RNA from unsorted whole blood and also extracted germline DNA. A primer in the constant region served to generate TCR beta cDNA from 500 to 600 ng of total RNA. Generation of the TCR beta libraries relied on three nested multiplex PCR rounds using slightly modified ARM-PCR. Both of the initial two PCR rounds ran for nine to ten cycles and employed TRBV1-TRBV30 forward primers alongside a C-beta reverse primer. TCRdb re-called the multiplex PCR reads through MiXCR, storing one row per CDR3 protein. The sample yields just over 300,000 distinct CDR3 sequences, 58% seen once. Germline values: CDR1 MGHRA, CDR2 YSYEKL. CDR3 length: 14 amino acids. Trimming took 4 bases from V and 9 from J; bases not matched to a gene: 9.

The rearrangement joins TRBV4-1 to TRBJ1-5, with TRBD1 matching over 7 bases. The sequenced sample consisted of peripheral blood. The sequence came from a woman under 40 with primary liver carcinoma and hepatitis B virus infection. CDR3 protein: CASSPTGAGPPQHF. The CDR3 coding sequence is TGCGCCAGCAGCCCTACAGGGGCTGGGCCGCCCCAGCATTTT.